These 22 T cell receptor beta chains originate from one sample sequenced in a study of blood T cell repertoires in COVID-19. The protocol was immunoSEQ multiplex PCR, while the TCRdb copy is restricted to in-frame clones and leaves out a portion. The sample holds 70,000 to 85,000 clones, under 95% seen once. The specimen sequenced was peripheral blood. These receptor sequences come from a human donor in a cohort sampled during active COVID-19.

The rearrangement uses TRBV6-6 and TRBJ1-3; 7 nucleotides agree with TRBD1. The CDR3 is 14 amino acids. Germline assignment: CDR1 MNHNY and CDR2 SVGAGI (reference sequence). V gave up 4 bases and J gave up 0 bases; unmatched junction bases: 0. In nucleotides, the CDR3 is TGTGCCAGCAGTTGGGACAGCTCTGGAAACACCATATATTTT. Its translation is CASSWDSSGNTIYF.

This clone was counted a single time. The chain couples TRBV5-1 to TRBJ1-2; 7 bases agree with TRBD1. The germline CDR1 and CDR2 sequences are SGHRS and YFSETQ. The CDR3 runs 13 residues. V lost 4 bases, J lost 8 bases, and 8 bases stayed unmatched. The CDR3 DNA reads as TGCGCCAGCAGCCTAAGGACAGGCGAAGGCTACACCTTC. Translating it yields CASSLRTGEGYTF.

The V call is TRBV5-1, the J call TRBJ1-2; 8 bases are a match to TRBD1. The CDR3 extends over 15 amino acids. V lost 1 base to trimming and J lost 3 bases; unmatched junction nucleotides: 5. CDR1 is SGHRS, CDR2 YFSETQ, per germline. The DNA for the CDR3 is TGCGCCAGCAGCTTGCGATCGGGACAGGACTATGGCTACACCTTC. Its protein is CASSLRSGQDYGYTF.

The chain joins TRBV10-3 to TRBJ1-4; tentatively, D is TRBD1 (6 bases). Per the germline V gene, CDR1 is ENHRY and CDR2 is SYGVKD. Trimming pared 0 bases from V and 8 bases from J, leaving 7 bases between. This CDR3 is 13 amino acids long. DNA of the CDR3: TGTGCCATCAGTGAGTCGGGGGCAGAAAAACTGTTTTTT. It translates to CAISESGAEKLFF.

The chain carries TRBV18 and TRBJ2-7; 9 bases agree with TRBD1. V lost 3 bases, J lost 4 bases, and 7 bases stayed unmatched. This CDR3 is built from 15 residues. CDR1 is KGHSH, CDR2 LQKENI, per germline. CDR3 in DNA: TGTGCCAGCTCACCTACCGGGACAGGGTCATACGAGCAGTACTTC. Translating gives CASSPTGTGSYEQYF.

The V and J genes are TRBV10-3 and TRBJ1-2; D possibly corresponds to TRBD1 (5 bases). This CDR3 is 13 amino acids long. V was trimmed by 7 bases and J by 2 bases, leaving 11 bases between them. The germline V gene encodes CDR1 ENHRY and CDR2 SYGVKD. The CDR3 bases are TGTGCCATCAACCCCGGGGGAAACTATGGCTACACCTTC. Encoded protein: CAINPGGNYGYTF.

This clone was detected only once. The rearrangement uses TRBV10-3 and TRBJ1-2; D is undetermined. This CDR3 has 13 amino acids. Germline V CDR1 and CDR2: ENHRY, SYGVKD. V lost 0 bases, J lost 7 bases, and 9 bases lay in between. The DNA of the CDR3 is TGTGCCATCAGTGAGTCTGGAGAAGGTGGCTACACCTTC. As protein: CAISESGEGGYTF.

In nucleotides, the CDR3 is TGTGCCAGCAGCCAAGATAACCCAATTACTAGCGGAGAGTCCTACGAGCAGTACTTC. Its translation: CASSQDNPITSGESYEQYF. The rearrangement uses TRBV3-1 (or the pseudogene TRBV3-2) and TRBJ2-7; TRBD2 matches 8 bases. Trimming cost V 0 bases and J 1 base; bases outside gene matches: 14. Germline loops: CDR1 LGHDT, CDR2 YNNKEL (reference sequence). The CDR3 is made up of 19 amino acids.

This clone was picked up one time. The V and J genes are TRBV19 and TRBJ1-4, with 7 nucleotides matching TRBD1. The CDR3 contains 17 residues. Germline CDR1 reads LNHDA; CDR2 reads SQIVND (reference sequence). J lost 2 bases, V lost 5 bases, and 11 bases had no gene match. In DNA, the CDR3 is TGTGCCAGTAGTTCCCCGGGACAGTCCTCGACTAATGAAAAACTGTTTTTT. It codes for CASSSPGQSSTNEKLFF.

The V and J genes are TRBV7-3 and TRBJ1-6; D not resolved. Germline-derived CDR1 and CDR2 are SGHTA and FQGTGA. Deletions cut 0 bases from V and 8 bases from J, with 5 bases between. This CDR3 spans 13 amino acids. CDR3 sequence (DNA): TGTGCCAGCAGCTTAACTCGGGATTCACCCCTCCACTTT. Its protein product is CASSLTRDSPLHF.

The V call is TRBV7-2, the J call TRBJ1-1; 9 bases are a match to TRBD1. The V segment lost 0 bases and the J segment 5 bases; nucleotides outside the gene matches: 16. Germline V gives CDR1 SGHTA, CDR2 FQGNSA. The CDR3 runs 19 residues. The DNA for the CDR3 is TGTGCCAGCAGCTTAGCCACAGCATGGACAGGGGCCGAGGGGACTGAAGCTTTCTTT. Its translation is CASSLATAWTGAEGTEAFF.

The genes are TRBV3-1 (or the pseudogene TRBV3-2) and TRBJ1-6; D unclear. There are 16 residues in the CDR3. Germline V gene sequence: CDR1 LGHDT, CDR2 YNNKEL (reference sequence). The V end lost 4 bases, the J end lost 4 bases, and 14 bases lay between the germline ends. This CDR3 is CASSPSRRGYNSPLHF. The CDR3 coding sequence is TGTGCCAGCAGCCCCAGCCGGCGGGGATATAATTCACCCCTCCACTTT.

V gene TRBV2 combines with J gene TRBJ2-1; 8 nucleotides match TRBD2. This CDR3 region has 15 residues. Losses at the gene ends were 6 bases for V and 8 bases for J; bases not matched to a gene: 12. Germline CDR1 SNHLY, CDR2 FYNNEI. In DNA, the CDR3 is TGTGCCAGCAGCTCCTTAAGCGGGAGTTTCTATGAGCAGTTCTTC. Residues: CASSSLSGSFYEQFF.

The chain has TRBV27 and TRBJ1-2, with D possibly matching TRBD1 (5 bases). Germline V gene lookup returns CDR1 MNHEY and CDR2 SMNVEV (reference sequence). The V end lost 8 bases, the J end lost 4 bases, and 11 bases lay between the germline ends. The CDR3 consists of 12 residues. CDR3 in amino acids: CASLHRFYGYTF. CDR3 in DNA: TGTGCCAGCCTACACAGGTTCTATGGCTACACCTTC.

The rearrangement uses TRBV9 and TRBJ2-3, with 7 bases matching TRBD2. Germline values: CDR1 SGDLS, CDR2 YYNGEE. This CDR3 has 16 residues. The ends lost 0 bases at V and 0 bases at J; junction bases unmatched: 4. For the CDR3, the DNA is TGTGCCAGCAGCGTAGGAACTAGCGATAGCACAGATACGCAGTATTTT. Its protein product is CASSVGTSDSTDTQYF.

This sequence joins TRBV25-1 and TRBJ2-3; D perhaps matches TRBD1 (7 bases). V lost 3 bases, J lost 2 bases, and 18 bases lay in between. Germline loops: CDR1 MGHDK, CDR2 SYGVNS. This CDR3 has 17 residues. CDR3 sequence (DNA): TGTGCCAGCAGTGATGGGAGGACAGGAGGACACACAGATACGCAGTATTTT. It specifies CASSDGRTGGHTDTQYF.

The rearrangement links TRBV6-5 to TRBJ2-1; D gene uncertain. Germline lookup yields CDR1 MNHEY and CDR2 SVGAGI. V was pared by 6 bases and J by 10 bases, with 19 bases between. The CDR3 extends over 14 amino acids. The CDR3 protein is CASRVLDPLGEQFF. CDR3 in DNA: TGTGCCAGCAGAGTTCTAGATCCCCTCGGAGAGCAGTTCTTC.

This clone was observed once. The rearrangement uses TRBV20-1 and TRBJ2-3; no clear D. The V gene's germline CDR1 is DFQATT and CDR2 SNEGSKA (reference sequence). This CDR3 comprises 11 residues. Trimming removed 6 bases at V and 3 bases at J, with 7 bases between. In DNA, the CDR3 is TGCAGTGCAGAAACTACAGATACGCAGTATTTT. Residues: CSAETTDTQYF.

The chain couples TRBV9 to TRBJ2-3; TRBD2 agrees at 7 bases. V lost 3 bases to trimming and J lost 6 bases; unmatched junction nucleotides: 7. Germline V gene data show CDR1 as SGDLS and CDR2 as YYNGEE. This CDR3 is built from 14 residues. CDR3 sequence: CASSARREADTQYF. The CDR3 nucleotides read TGTGCCAGCAGCGCCCGCCGGGAGGCTGATACGCAGTATTTT.

The chain combines TRBV5-1 with TRBJ1-6; 8 bases map to TRBD1. The J segment lost 9 bases and the V segment lost 1 base, leaving 9 bases of the junction unmatched. The CDR3 covers 16 residues. Germline V gives CDR1 SGHRS, CDR2 YFSETQ. In DNA, the CDR3 is TGCGCCAGCAGCTTGAGTGGACAGGGAAATGGTTCACCCCTCCACTTT. Translation: CASSLSGQGNGSPLHF.

The gene calls are TRBV29-1 and TRBJ2-1; 8 bases match TRBD2. From germline, CDR1 is SQVTM and CDR2 ANQGSEA. The CDR3 is 12 residues long. V gave up 2 bases and J gave up 8 bases; unmatched junction bases: 2. The CDR3 reads CSVEREGYEQFF. The CDR3 nucleotides are TGCAGCGTTGAACGGGAGGGCTATGAGCAGTTCTTC.

The chain has TRBV4-2 and TRBJ2-1; 7 bases are a match to TRBD1. This CDR3 region has 13 residues. Per germline, CDR1 LGHNA and CDR2 YNFKEQ. After removal of 5 bases from V and 5 bases from J, the junction contained 3 bases not matched to a gene. This chain's CDR3 is CASSYGQDNEQFF. CDR3 sequence (DNA): TGTGCCAGCAGCTACGGACAGGACAATGAGCAGTTCTTC.